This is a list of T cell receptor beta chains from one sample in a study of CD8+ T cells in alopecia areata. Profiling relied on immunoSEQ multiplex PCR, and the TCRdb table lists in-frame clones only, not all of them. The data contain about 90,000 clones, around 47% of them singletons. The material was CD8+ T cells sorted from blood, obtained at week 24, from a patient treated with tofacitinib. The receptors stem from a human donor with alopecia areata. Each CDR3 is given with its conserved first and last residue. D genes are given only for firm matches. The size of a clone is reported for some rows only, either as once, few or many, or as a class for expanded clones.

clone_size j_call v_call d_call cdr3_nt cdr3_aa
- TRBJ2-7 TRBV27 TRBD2 TGTGCCAGCAGTGCTCTAGCGGGAGCTTTCTACGAGCAGTACTTC CASSALAGAFYEQYF
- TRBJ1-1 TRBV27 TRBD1 TGTGCCACCGGACAGGGGGGTACTGAAGCTTTCTTT CATGQGGTEAFF
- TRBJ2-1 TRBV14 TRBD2 TGTGCCAGCAGCCAAACCGTAGCGGGACCCCACAATGAGCAGTTCTTC CASSQTVAGPHNEQFF
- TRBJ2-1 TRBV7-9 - TGTGCCAGCAGCTTAGGAGCGGAAGCACACAATGAGCAGTTCTTC CASSLGAEAHNEQFF
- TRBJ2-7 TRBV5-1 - TGCGCCAGCAGCCTACGGAGCTCCTACGAGCAGTACTTC CASSLRSSYEQYF
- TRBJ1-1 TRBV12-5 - TGTGCTAGTGGTTTGAACCCGACAGAATTGAACACTGAAGCTTTCTTT CASGLNPTELNTEAFF
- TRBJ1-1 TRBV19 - TGTGCCAGTAGTATAGACCGAACAGGGCGGGTCACTGAAGCTTTCTTT CASSIDRTGRVTEAFF
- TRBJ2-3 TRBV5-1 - TGCGCCAGCAGCTTGCGCCCAGTCACAGATACGCAGTATTTT CASSLRPVTDTQYF
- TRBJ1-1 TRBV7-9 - TGTGCCAGCAGCTTAGTTGGGAGGGCGACTGAAGCTTTCTTT CASSLVGRATEAFF
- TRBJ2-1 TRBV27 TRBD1 TGTGCCAGCAGTTTAAGGGGGCCGTCCTACAATGAGCAGTTCTTC CASSLRGPSYNEQFF
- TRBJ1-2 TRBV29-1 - TGCAGCGCAGAGGTCCCAGGAATCTATGGCTACACCTTC CSAEVPGIYGYTF
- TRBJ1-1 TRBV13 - TGTGCCAGCAGCCCCGTGAACACTGAAGCTTTCTTT CASSPVNTEAFF
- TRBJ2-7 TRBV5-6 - TGTGCCAGCAGCTTGGCCGGTAGAATTAGCTACTTC CASSLAGRISYF
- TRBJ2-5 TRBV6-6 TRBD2 TGTGCCAGCAGTTACTACGGGGGGGAGACCCAGTACTTC CASSYYGGETQYF
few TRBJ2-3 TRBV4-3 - TGCGCCAGCAGCCTCATAGGACAGCCAGATACGCAGTATTTT CASSLIGQPDTQYF
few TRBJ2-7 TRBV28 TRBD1 TGTGCCAGCGGACAGGGAGTAGCCAACGAGCAGTACTTC CASGQGVANEQYF
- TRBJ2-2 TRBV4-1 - TGCGCCAGCAGCCAAGAAGGGGACTCGTACACCGGGGAGCTGTTTTTT CASSQEGDSYTGELFF
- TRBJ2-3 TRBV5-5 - TGTGCCAGCAGCTTGAGGTGGGATACGCAGTATTTT CASSLRWDTQYF
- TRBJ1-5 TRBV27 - TGTGCCAGCAGTGGAAAAGGGGGCAATCAGCCCCAGCATTTT CASSGKGGNQPQHF
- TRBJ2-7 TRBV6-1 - TGTGCCAGCTTAGTCGGCGCCTACGAGCAGTACTTC CASLVGAYEQYF
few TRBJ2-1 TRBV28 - TGTGCCAGCAGTGACAATGAGCAGTTCTTC CASSDNEQFF
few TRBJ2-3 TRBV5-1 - TGCGCCAGCAGCTTGGAAGGGACGGAGGTGGATACGCAGTATTTT CASSLEGTEVDTQYF
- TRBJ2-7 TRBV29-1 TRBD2 TGCAGCGCTGTGGACGGGAGGTCCTACGAGCAGTACTTC CSAVDGRSYEQYF
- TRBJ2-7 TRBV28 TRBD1 TGTGCCAGCAGTATGGACAGGGCGAGCCTCTCCGAGCAGTACTTC CASSMDRASLSEQYF
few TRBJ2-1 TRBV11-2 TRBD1 TGTGCCAGCAGCCCCCGGACAGGGAGCGATGAGCAGTTCTTC CASSPRTGSDEQFF
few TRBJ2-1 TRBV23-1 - TGCGCCAGCAGCCAAGAAGGAGGCGCGGGCAATGAGCAGTTCTTC CASSQEGGAGNEQFF
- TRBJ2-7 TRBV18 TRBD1 TGTGCCAGCTCACCGACGGACAGGGTCTACGAGCAGTACTTC CASSPTDRVYEQYF
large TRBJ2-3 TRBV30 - TGTGCCTGGAGTGTACGAGGACAGGGAGGGGATACGCAGTATTTT CAWSVRGQGGDTQYF
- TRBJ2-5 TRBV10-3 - TGTGCCATCAGTGAGTCGGTGACCCCAGCAGAGACCCAGTACTTC CAISESVTPAETQYF
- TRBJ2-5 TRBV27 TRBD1 TGTGCCAGCAGAAAACTGCTCGGACAGGTTAAAGAAGAGACCCAGTACTTC CASRKLLGQVKEETQYF
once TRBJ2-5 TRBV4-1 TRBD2 TGCGCCAGCAGCCACCCCCCAGCGGGGGAAGAGACCCAGTACTTC CASSHPPAGEETQYF
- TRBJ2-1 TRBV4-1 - TGCGCCAGCAGCCAAGTAGGTGAGCAGTTCTTC CASSQVGEQFF
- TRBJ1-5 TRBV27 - TGTGCCAGCAGCGGGCAGGGTGCGGCTCAGCCCCAGCATTTT CASSGQGAAQPQHF
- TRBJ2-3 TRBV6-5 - TGTGCCAGCAGTTACTCTGGGTACCCTGGGGATACGCAGTATTTT CASSYSGYPGDTQYF
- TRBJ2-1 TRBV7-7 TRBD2 TGTGCCAGCAGCTTAACAGCGGGAGGACATTACAATGAGCAGTTCTTC CASSLTAGGHYNEQFF
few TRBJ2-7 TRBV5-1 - TGCGCCAGCAGCTTGGTGGGGTACTACGAGCAGTACTTC CASSLVGYYEQYF
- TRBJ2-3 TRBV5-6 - TGTGCCAGCAGCTTGGTAGCCAGGAAAGATACGCAGTATTTT CASSLVARKDTQYF
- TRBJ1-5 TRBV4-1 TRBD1 TGCGCCAGCAGCCAAGGGAGGGGGCTTAGCAATCAGCCCCAGCATTTT CASSQGRGLSNQPQHF
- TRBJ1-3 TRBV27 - TGTGCCAGCAGCCAACGGGGAGGGAACTCTGGAAACACCATATATTTT CASSQRGGNSGNTIYF
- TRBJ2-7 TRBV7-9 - TGTGCCAGCAGCCGTAATTACGAGCAGTACTTC CASSRNYEQYF
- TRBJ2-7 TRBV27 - TGTGCCAGCAGTCCCCCGTGGAGGGATGGCGGTAACAGCTACGAGCAGTACTTC CASSPPWRDGGNSYEQYF
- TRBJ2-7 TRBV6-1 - TGTGCCAGCAGTGAAACGGTGACCTACGAGCAGTACTTC CASSETVTYEQYF
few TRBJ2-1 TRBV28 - TGTGCCAGCCTAGCGCCTTACAATGAGCAGTTCTTC CASLAPYNEQFF
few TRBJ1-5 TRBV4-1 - TGCGCCAGCAGCCTATACAGGGCCAATCAGCCCCAGCATTTT CASSLYRANQPQHF
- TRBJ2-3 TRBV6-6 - TGTGCCAGCACCGTAGCCACAGATACGCAGTATTTT CASTVATDTQYF
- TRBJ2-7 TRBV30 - TGTGCCTGGAGTCCCGCTGATGAGCAGTACTTC CAWSPADEQYF
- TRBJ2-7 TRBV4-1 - TGCGCCAGCAGCCCAGACCCCTCGGTCCTCTACGAGCAGTACTTC CASSPDPSVLYEQYF
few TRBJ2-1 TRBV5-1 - TGCGCCAGCAGCTCTAGCCACTCCTACAATGAGCAGTTCTTC CASSSSHSYNEQFF
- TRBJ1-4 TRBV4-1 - TGCGCCAGCAGCCCTACGGTCCTCCTCCCGGACGGTGAAAAACTGTTTTTT CASSPTVLLPDGEKLFF
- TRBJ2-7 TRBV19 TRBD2 TGTGCCAGTAATCCACGACTAGCGGGAGAGTCTGGTTTCTACGAGCAGTACTTC CASNPRLAGESGFYEQYF
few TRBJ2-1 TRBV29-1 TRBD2 TGCAGCGTTGGACTAGCGGGGGACAATGAGCAGTTCTTC CSVGLAGDNEQFF
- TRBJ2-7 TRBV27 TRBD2 TGTGCCAGCAGTTTAGGGGAGGGCTACGAGCAGTACTTC CASSLGEGYEQYF
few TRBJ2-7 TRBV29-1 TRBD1 TGCAGCGTCTCCACAGGGGAAATCTACGAGCAGTACTTC CSVSTGEIYEQYF
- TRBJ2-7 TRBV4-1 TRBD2 TGCGCCAGCAGCCAAGGGACTAGCGAGTCAGAGGAGCAGTACTTC CASSQGTSESEEQYF
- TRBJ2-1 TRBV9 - TGTGCCAGCAGCGTAGGTGGCGATGAGCAGTTCTTC CASSVGGDEQFF
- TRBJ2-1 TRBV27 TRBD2 TGTGCCAGCAGTGTTATGACTAGCGGGAGATATAGCTCCTACAATGAGCAGTTCTTC CASSVMTSGRYSSYNEQFF
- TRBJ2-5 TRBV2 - TGTGCCAGCAGTGACTTTAGCGCGAACCAAGAGACCCAGTACTTC CASSDFSANQETQYF
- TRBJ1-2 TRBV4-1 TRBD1 TGCGCCAGCAGCCAAGTTTACAGGGGGCTAGAAGGCTACACCTTC CASSQVYRGLEGYTF
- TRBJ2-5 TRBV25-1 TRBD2 TGTGCCAGCAGTGTACCTAGCGGGGAGACCCAGTACTTC CASSVPSGETQYF
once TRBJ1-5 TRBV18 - TGTGCCAGTCGGGGCAATCAGCCCCAGCATTTT CASRGNQPQHF